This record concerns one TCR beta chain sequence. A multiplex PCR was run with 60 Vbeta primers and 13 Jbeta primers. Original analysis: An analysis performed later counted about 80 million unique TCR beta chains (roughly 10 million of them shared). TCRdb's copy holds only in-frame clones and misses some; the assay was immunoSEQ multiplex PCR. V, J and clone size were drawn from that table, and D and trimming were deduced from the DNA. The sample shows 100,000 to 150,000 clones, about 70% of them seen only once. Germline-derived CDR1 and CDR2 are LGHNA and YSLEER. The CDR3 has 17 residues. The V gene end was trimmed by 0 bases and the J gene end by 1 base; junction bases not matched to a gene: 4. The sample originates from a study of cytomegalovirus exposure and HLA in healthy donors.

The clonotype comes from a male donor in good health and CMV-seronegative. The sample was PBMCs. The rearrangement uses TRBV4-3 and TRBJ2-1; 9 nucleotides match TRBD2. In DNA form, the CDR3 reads TGCGCCAGCAGCCAAGATTCGGCGGGAGGGTCCTACAATGAGCAGTTCTTC. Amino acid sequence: CASSQDSAGGSYNEQFF.